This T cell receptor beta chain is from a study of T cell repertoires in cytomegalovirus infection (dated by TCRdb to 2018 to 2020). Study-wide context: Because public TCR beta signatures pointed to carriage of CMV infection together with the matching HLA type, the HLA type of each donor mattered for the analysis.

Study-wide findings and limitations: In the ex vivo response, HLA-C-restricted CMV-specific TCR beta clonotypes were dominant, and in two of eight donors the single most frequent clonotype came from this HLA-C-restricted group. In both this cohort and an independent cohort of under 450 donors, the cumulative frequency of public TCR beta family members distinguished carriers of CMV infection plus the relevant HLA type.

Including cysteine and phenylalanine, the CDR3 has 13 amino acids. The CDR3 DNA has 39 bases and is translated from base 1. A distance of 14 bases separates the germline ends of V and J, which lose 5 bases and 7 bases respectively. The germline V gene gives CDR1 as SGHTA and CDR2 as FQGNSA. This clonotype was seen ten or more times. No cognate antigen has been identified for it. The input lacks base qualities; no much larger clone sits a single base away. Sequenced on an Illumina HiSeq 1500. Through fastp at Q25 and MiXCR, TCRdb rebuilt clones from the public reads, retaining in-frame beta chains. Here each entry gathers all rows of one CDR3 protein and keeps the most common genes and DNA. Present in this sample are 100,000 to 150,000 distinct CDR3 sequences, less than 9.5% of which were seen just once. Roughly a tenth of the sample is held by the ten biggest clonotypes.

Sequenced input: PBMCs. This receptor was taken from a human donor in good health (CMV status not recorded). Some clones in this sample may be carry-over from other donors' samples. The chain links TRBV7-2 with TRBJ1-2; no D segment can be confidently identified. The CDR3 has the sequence CASSKKAPGGYTF. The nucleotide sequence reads TGTGCCAGCAGCAAAAAAGCGCCGGGTGGCTACACCTTC.